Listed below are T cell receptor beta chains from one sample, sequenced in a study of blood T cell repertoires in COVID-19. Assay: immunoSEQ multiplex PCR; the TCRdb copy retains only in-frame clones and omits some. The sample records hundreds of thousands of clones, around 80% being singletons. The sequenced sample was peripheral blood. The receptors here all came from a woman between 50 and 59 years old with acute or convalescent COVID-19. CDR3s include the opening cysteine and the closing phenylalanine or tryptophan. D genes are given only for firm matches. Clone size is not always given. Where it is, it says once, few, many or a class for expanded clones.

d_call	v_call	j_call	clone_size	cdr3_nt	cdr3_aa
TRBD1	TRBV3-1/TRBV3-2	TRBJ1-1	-	TGTGCCAGCAGCCCCGGACAGGGGGGTGAAGCTTTCTTT	CASSPGQGGEAFF
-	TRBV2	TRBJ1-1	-	TGTGCCAGCAGGGGGAGGGGGGTGAACACTGAAGCTTTCTTT	CASRGRGVNTEAFF
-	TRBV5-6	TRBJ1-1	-	TGTGCCAGCAGCTCCGACAGACTGAACACTGAAGCTTTCTTT	CASSSDRLNTEAFF
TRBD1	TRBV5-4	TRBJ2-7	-	TGTGCCAGCAGCCCGGACGTGGACAGGAGCTCCTACGAGCAGTACTTC	CASSPDVDRSSYEQYF
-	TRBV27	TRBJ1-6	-	TGTGCCAGCAGTTCCCGACAGGTCGTTAATTCACCCCTCCACTTT	CASSSRQVVNSPLHF
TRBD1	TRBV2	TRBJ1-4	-	TGTGCCAGCAGTGCGAGGACAGGCCTGGCAGTAAGGCTGTTTTTT	CASSARTGLAVRLFF
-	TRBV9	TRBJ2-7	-	TGTGCCAGCAGCCCGTTAGCGGAAAGCTCCTACGAGCAGTACTTC	CASSPLAESSYEQYF
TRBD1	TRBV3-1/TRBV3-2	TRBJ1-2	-	TGTGCCAGCAGCTCACGACAGGGGGCGGGCTATGGCTACACCTTC	CASSSRQGAGYGYTF
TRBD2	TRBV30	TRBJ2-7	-	TGTGCCTGGAGTACTAGCGGGATGGGCGAGCAGTACTTC	CAWSTSGMGEQYF
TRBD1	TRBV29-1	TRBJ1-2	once	TGCAGCGTTGAAGAATCAAAAAGGACAGGAGCTAACTATGGCTACACCTTC	CSVEESKRTGANYGYTF
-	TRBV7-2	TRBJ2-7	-	TGTGCCAGCAGCTTAGAGCTTTCCTACGAGCAGTACTTC	CASSLELSYEQYF
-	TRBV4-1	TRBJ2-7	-	TGCGCCAGCAGCCAAGAGGCGGACTTGAAGACCTACGAGCAGTACTTC	CASSQEADLKTYEQYF
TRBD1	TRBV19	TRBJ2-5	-	TGTGCCAGTAGCGACAGGGTACTTCAAGAGACCCAGTACTTC	CASSDRVLQETQYF
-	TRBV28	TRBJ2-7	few	TGTGCCAGCAGTTCCGGGGAGGTCTACGAGCAGTACTTC	CASSSGEVYEQYF
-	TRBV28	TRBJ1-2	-	TGTGCCAGCAGTTTGGCAGGGATGTATTATGGCTACACCTTC	CASSLAGMYYGYTF
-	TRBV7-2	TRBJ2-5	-	TGTGCCAGCAGGTTAAGGGGGGGCCAAGAGACCCAGTACTTC	CASRLRGGQETQYF
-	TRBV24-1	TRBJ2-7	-	TGTGCCACCAGTGATTTCGGGTTGCGCGAGCAGTACTTC	CATSDFGLREQYF
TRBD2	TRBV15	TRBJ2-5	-	TGTGCCACCAGCACCTTAGCGGGAGCAGGACAAGAGACCCAGTACTTC	CATSTLAGAGQETQYF
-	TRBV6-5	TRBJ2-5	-	TGTGCCAGCAGTTACTCGGGGAGCTCGCAGAAGACCCAGTACTTC	CASSYSGSSQKTQYF
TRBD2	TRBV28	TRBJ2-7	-	TGTGCCAGCAGAAGCGGGACTAGTGATTCCTACGAGCAGTACTTC	CASRSGTSDSYEQYF
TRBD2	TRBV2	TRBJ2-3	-	TGTGCCAGCAGGAGGACTAGCGGGAGTACAGATACGCAGTATTTT	CASRRTSGSTDTQYF
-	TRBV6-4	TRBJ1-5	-	TGTGCCAGCAGTGACCTTAACCGGGGAGGGCCCGACAATCAGCCCCAGCATTTT	CASSDLNRGGPDNQPQHF
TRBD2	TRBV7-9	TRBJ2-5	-	TGTGCCAGCAGCTCTTGGAGTAGCGGGGTCCAAGAGACCCAGTACTTC	CASSSWSSGVQETQYF
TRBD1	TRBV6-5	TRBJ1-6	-	TGTGCCAGCACCCGCGACAGGGGCAACCCTCGGGCCCTCCACTTT	CASTRDRGNPRALHF
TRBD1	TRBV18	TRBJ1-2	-	TGTGCCAGCTCACGAACAGGGGAGGTGGACTATGGCTACACCTTC	CASSRTGEVDYGYTF
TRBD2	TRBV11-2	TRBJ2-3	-	TGTGCCAGCAGCCCCCTGACTAGCTATGGAGATACGCAGTATTTT	CASSPLTSYGDTQYF
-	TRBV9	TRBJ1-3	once	TGTGCCAGCAGCCCCACGAGCTCTGGAAACACCATATATTTT	CASSPTSSGNTIYF
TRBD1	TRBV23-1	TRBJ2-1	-	TGCGCCAGCAGTCGGGCCGGGACAGGGGACTACAATGAGCAGTTCTTC	CASSRAGTGDYNEQFF
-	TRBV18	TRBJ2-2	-	TGTGCCAGCTCACCACTAGCCTCAAACACCGGGGAGCTGTTTTTT	CASSPLASNTGELFF
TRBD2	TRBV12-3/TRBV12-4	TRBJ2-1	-	TGTGCCAGCAAGGGGACTATCAAGGATGAGCAGTTCTTC	CASKGTIKDEQFF
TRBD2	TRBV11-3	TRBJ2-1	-	TGTGCCAGCAGCCCTACCGGACTAGCGGGAGACCAGTTCTTC	CASSPTGLAGDQFF